This T cell receptor beta chain was found in a study of blood T cells in healthy people across ages. Trimming cost V 1 base and J 1 base, with 13 bases left between them. Germline CDR1 ENHRY, CDR2 SYGVKD. The CDR3 length is 16 residues. The sample holds many counts of this clonotype. Its target is unknown. Study conclusions and caveats: Both naive CD4+ cell counts and diversity were greater in long-lived donors than in aged donors.

Next came a second PCR, run for about 7 to 12 cycles, which used a sample-barcoded 5' primer along with a J-beta primer mix. Each cDNA molecule was tagged by a template-switch adaptor with 12 random nucleotides. Each CDR3 protein gets one entry after TCRdb re-called the 5' RACE reads with MiXCR. The sample contains 540,000 or so distinct CDR3 sequences, roughly 29% of which appear only once. The chain is built from TRBV10-3 and TRBJ2-5, with TRBD2 as a possible D gene (6 bases). Sequenced material: blood. The TCR sequence derives from a woman aged 70 to 79 in good health. CDR3 DNA sequence: TGTGCCATCAGTGAGTTCAGCGCGGGGACCCAAGAGACCCAGTACTTC. Protein product: CAISEFSAGTQETQYF.